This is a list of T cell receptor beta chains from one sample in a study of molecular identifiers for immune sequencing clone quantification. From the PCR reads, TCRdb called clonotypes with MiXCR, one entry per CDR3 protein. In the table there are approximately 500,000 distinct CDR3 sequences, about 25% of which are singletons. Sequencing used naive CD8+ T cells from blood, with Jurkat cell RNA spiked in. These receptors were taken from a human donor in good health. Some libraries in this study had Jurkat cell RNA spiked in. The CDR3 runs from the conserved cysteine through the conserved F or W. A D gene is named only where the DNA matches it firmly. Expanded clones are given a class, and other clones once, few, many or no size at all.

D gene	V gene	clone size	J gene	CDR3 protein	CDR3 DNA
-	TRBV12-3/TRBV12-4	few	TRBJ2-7	CASSARVRYEQYF	TGTGCCAGCAGTGCCCGGGTTCGGTACGAGCAGTACTTC
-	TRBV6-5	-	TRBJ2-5	CASSYSVSLDQYF	TGTGCCAGCAGTTACTCGGTCTCCCTGGACCAGTACTTC
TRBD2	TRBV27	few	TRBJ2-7	CASSLWGLAGSYEQYF	TGTGCCAGCAGTTTATGGGGACTAGCGGGCTCCTACGAGCAGTACTTC
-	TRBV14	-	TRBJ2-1	CASSQAVAGSSYNEQFF	TGTGCCAGCAGCCAAGCGGTCGCGGGGAGCTCCTACAATGAGCAGTTCTTC
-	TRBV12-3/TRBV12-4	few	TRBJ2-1	CASSFRETSYNEQFF	TGTGCCAGCAGTTTCCGGGAAACCTCCTACAATGAGCAGTTCTTC
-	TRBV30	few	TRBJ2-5	CAWSVGTPETQYF	TGTGCCTGGAGTGTTGGGACACCAGAGACCCAGTACTTC
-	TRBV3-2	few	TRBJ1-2	CASSQGNRGNGYTF	TGTGCCAGCAGCCAAGGGAACAGGGGAAATGGCTACACCTTC
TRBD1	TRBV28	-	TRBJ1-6	CASSRDRASGNSPLHF	TGTGCCAGCAGCCGGGACAGGGCTTCAGGAAATTCACCCCTCCACTTT
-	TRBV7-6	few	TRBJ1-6	CASSLGTNYNSPLHF	TGTGCCAGCAGCTTAGGGACAAACTATAATTCACCCCTCCACTTT
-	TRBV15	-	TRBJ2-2	CATSRDRGVTGELFF	TGTGCCACCAGCAGAGATAGGGGGGTTACCGGGGAGCTGTTTTTT
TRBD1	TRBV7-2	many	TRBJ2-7	CASSQTGGPSEQYF	TGTGCCAGCAGCCAGACAGGGGGACCGTCCGAGCAGTACTTC
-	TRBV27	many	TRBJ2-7	CAAGTGVVEQYF	TGTGCCGCAGGGACGGGAGTGGTCGAGCAGTACTTC
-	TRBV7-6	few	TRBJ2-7	CASSPSGVWEYEQYF	TGTGCCAGCAGCCCCTCCGGGGTCTGGGAGTACGAGCAGTACTTC
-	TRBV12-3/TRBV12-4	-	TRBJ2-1	CASSFAPLAYNEQFF	TGTGCCAGCAGTTTTGCGCCTCTAGCGTACAATGAGCAGTTCTTC
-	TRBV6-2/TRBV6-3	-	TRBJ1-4	CASSYHWVEGFFF	TGTGCCAGCAGTTATCACTGGGTTGAAGGTTTCTTTTTT
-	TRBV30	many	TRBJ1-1	CAWDSIKNTEAFF	TGTGCCTGGGACTCGATTAAGAACACTGAAGCTTTCTTT
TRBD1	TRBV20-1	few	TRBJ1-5	CSARDPGGRQPQHF	TGCAGTGCTAGAGATCCAGGGGGCCGGCAGCCCCAGCATTTT
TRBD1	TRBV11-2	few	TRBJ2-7	CASSGSPQGAYEQYF	TGTGCCAGCAGCGGTTCCCCGCAGGGGGCCTACGAGCAGTACTTC
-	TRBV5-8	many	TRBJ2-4	CASSLSDPPGKDIQYF	TGTGCCAGCAGCTTGTCGGACCCTCCCGGGAAGGACATTCAGTACTTC
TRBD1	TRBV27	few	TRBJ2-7	CASSPSLGQNYEQYF	TGTGCCAGCAGTCCGTCCCTGGGACAGAACTACGAGCAGTACTTC
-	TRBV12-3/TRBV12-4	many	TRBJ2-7	CASSSMAKAHEQYF	TGTGCCAGCAGTTCCATGGCTAAAGCCCACGAGCAGTACTTC
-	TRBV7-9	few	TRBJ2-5	CASSLSGLEETQYF	TGTGCCAGCAGCTTATCGGGACTGGAAGAGACCCAGTACTTC
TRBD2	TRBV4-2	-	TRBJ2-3	CASSQDGVAGGPGDTQYF	TGTGCCAGCAGCCAAGATGGGGTAGCGGGAGGGCCGGGGGATACGCAGTATTTT
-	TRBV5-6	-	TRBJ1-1	CASSSIGENTEAFF	TGTGCCAGCAGCTCCATTGGGGAAAACACTGAAGCTTTCTTT
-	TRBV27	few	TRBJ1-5	CASSLSSVNQPQHF	TGTGCCAGCAGTTTATCGTCAGTCAATCAGCCCCAGCATTTT
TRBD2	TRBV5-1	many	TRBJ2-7	CASSLDPGLAYEQYF	TGCGCCAGCAGCTTGGATCCGGGACTAGCGTACGAGCAGTACTTC